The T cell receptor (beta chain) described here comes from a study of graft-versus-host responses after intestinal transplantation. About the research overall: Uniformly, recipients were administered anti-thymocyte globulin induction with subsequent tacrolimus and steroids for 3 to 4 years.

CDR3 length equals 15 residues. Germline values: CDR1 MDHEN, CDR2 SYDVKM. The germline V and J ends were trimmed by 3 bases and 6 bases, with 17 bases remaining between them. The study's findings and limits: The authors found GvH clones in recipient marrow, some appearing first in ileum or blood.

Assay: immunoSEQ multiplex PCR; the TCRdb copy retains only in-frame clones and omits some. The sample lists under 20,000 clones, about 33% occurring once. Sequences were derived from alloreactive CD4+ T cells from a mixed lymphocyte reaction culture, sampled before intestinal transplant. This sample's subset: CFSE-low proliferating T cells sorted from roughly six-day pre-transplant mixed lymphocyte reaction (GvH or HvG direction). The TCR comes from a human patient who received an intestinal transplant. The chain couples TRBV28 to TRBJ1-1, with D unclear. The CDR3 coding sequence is TGTGCCAGCAGTTTCGGTGGAAAGGGTAGCGCTGAAGCTTTCTTT. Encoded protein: CASSFGGKGSAEAFF.